The 11 T cell receptor beta chains listed next were all sequenced from one sample in a study of cytomegalovirus exposure and HLA in healthy donors. PCR involved 60 Vbeta and 13 Jbeta primers. Clones were read by immunoSEQ multiplex PCR, and TCRdb kept only the in-frame ones, dropping some. The data include about 160,000 clones; the top ten clones carry approximately 2.3%. Sequencing was performed on PBMCs. All receptors come from a man aged 25-40 years in good health and CMV-seronegative.

V gene TRBV11-2 combines with J gene TRBJ2-5, with a possible D match to TRBD2 (5 bases). The CDR3 spans 14 residues. V lost 1 base and J lost 2, with 8 bases in between. In germline, CDR1 is SGHAT, CDR2 FQNNGV. The CDR3 region is CASSLAGVQETQYF. The CDR3 nucleotides are TGTGCCAGCAGCTTAGCCGGGGTACAAGAGACCCAGTACTTC.

V gene TRBV5-4 combines with J gene TRBJ2-7; D might be TRBD1 (7 bases). Germline V gene sequence: CDR1 SGHNT, CDR2 YYREEE (reference sequence). The CDR3 is made up of 14 amino acids. Trimming took 6 bases from V and 1 from J, leaving 14 bases between them. CDR3: CASTPQGTSYEQYF. CDR3 nucleotides: TGTGCCAGCACGCCACAGGGGACTTCCTACGAGCAGTACTTC.

The chain has TRBV7-2 and TRBJ2-5, with 12 bases lining up with TRBD2. The CDR3 extends over 17 amino acids. The germline V gene encodes CDR1 SGHTA and CDR2 FQGNSA. V was clipped by 2 bases and J by 3 bases; unmatched bases: 7. The CDR3 DNA is TGTGCCAGCAGCTTATCACTAGCGGGAGGAGGGAAAGAGACCCAGTACTTC. Its translation is CASSLSLAGGGKETQYF.

CDR3 bases: TGCGCCAGCAGCCTAGAACCCTCTGGAAACACCATATATTTT. It is translated as CASSLEPSGNTIYF. V and J are TRBV5-1 and TRBJ1-3; D gene ambiguous. The CDR3 is 14 amino acids. The V gene lost 4 bases and the J gene lost 0 bases, with 8 bases spanning the gap. The germline V gene encodes CDR1 SGHRS and CDR2 YFSETQ.

With regard to this clone: Other DNA sequences in this sample translate to the same CDR3. The chain has TRBV6-1 and TRBJ2-7, with D possibly TRBD2 on 5 matching bases. Looked up from germline, CDR1 is MNHNS and CDR2 is SASEGT. V dropped 6 bases and J dropped 2 bases, with 11 bases sitting between them. The CDR3 has 13 amino acids. CDR3 sequence (DNA): TGTGCCAGCAGGAGATCGGGGACCTACGAGCAGTACTTC. This gives the protein CASRRSGTYEQYF.

The chain joins TRBV19 to TRBJ1-5; no definite D call. CDR1 and CDR2 (germline): LNHDA, SQIVND (reference sequence). The V end lost 0 bases, the J end lost 0 bases, and 6 bases lay between the germline ends. This CDR3 has 15 residues. DNA for the CDR3: TGTGCCAGTAGTATAGAACAGTATAGCAATCAGCCCCAGCATTTT. Its translation is CASSIEQYSNQPQHF.

The chain is built from TRBV4-2 and TRBJ1-3; maybe TRBD1 (5 bases). The CDR3 runs to 20 residues. With 2 bases removed from V and 0 bases from J, the gap between germline ends came to 23 bases. Germline V CDR1 and CDR2: LGHNA, YNFKEQ. The CDR3 reads CASSQSVGQLFTTSGNTIYF. The CDR3 DNA is TGTGCCAGCAGCCAATCAGTGGGGCAGCTTTTCACAACCTCTGGAAACACCATATATTTT.

The rearrangement links TRBV4-2 to TRBJ2-2, with 8 bases fitting TRBD2. V lost 11 bases and J lost 3; bases outside the gene matches: 20. The CDR3 loop spans 18 amino acids. The germline gives CDR1 LGHNA, CDR2 YNFKEQ. CDR3 nucleotides: TGTGCCCACTCCGGAAGAACGGGGCGGGAGGACTACACCGGGGAGCTGTTTTTT. It codes for CAHSGRTGREDYTGELFF.

This chain connects TRBV28 to TRBJ1-1; D unresolved. There are 16 residues in the CDR3. CDR1 is MDHEN, CDR2 SYDVKM, per germline. V was pared by 3 bases and J by 6 bases, with 20 bases between. The CDR3 sequence is CASSLEGFVGGPEAFF. The DNA for the CDR3 is TGTGCCAGCAGTTTGGAAGGGTTTGTGGGAGGCCCTGAAGCTTTCTTT. The entire variable domain, with the rest obtained from reference TRBV28 and TRBJ1-1, is as follows: DVKVTQSSRYLVKRTGEKVFLECVQDMDHENMFWYRQDPGLGLRLIYFSYDVKMKEKGDIPEGYSVSREKKERFSLILESASTNQTSMYLCASSLEGFVGGPEAFFGQGTRLTVV.

The CDR3 nucleotides read TGCGCCAGCAGCTTGCTAGGCGACAGGGTCTCCTACGAGCAGTACTTC. Protein product: CASSLLGDRVSYEQYF. V gene TRBV5-1 combines with J gene TRBJ2-7; 7 bases map to TRBD1. Germline lookup yields CDR1 SGHRS and CDR2 YFSETQ. J gave up 0 bases and V 1 base, and 7 bases lay outside the gene matches. This CDR3 has 16 amino acids.

V is TRBV11-1 and J is TRBJ1-1; possibly TRBD1 for D (6 bases). V dropped 2 bases and J dropped 5 bases, with 18 bases sitting between them. Germline CDR1 reads SGHAT; CDR2 reads FQDESV (reference sequence). The CDR3 consists of 16 residues. CDR3 sequence reads: CASSLRVQGYRTEAFF. Here the CDR3 DNA reads TGTGCCAGCAGCTTACGCGTCCAGGGGTATCGTACTGAAGCTTTCTTT.